This TCR beta chain was profiled in a study of blood T cells in healthy people across ages. Study-wide findings and caveats: TCR beta diversity correlated strongly with naive T cell percentage. The fall in TCR beta diversity per million T cells was roughly linear with age.

Points on this clonotype: Its antigen is not known.

CDR3 length: 15 amino acids. From germline, CDR1 is SGHTA and CDR2 FQGNSA. The V end was cut by 6 bases, the J end by 5 bases, with 19 bases between. Then a second PCR, running roughly 7 to 11 cycles, was carried out with a sample-barcoded 5' primer and a J-beta primer mix. TCRdb processed the 5' RACE reads anew with MiXCR; each CDR3 protein has one entry. Altogether over a million distinct CDR3 sequences are present, under 30% being singletons, with the ten largest covering about 0.72%. These data were also filed under a second study, of T cells of mothers and their children. As reported in that work: Each child contributed roughly 3 million TCR beta CDR3 reads, while each mother contributed over 8 million.

This chain joins TRBV7-2 and TRBJ2-5; a weak D match, TRBD1 (5 bases). This receptor was obtained from a girl aged 2-15 years in good health. Source material: blood. The CDR3 here is CASRRRRTAGETQYF. The DNA of the CDR3 is TGTGCCAGCAGACGCCGTAGGACGGCAGGGGAGACCCAGTACTTC. Based on the CDR3 plus reference TRBV7-2 and TRBJ2-5, the full variable domain is GAGVSQSPSNKVTEKGKDVELRCDPISGHTALYWYRQSLGQGLEFLIYFQGNSAPDKSGLPSDRFSAERTGGSVSTLTIQRTQQEDSAVYLCASRRRRTAGETQYFGPGTRLLVL.